One sample yielded the 25 T cell receptor beta chains listed below, sequenced in a study of identical twins. One entry per CDR3 protein results from TCRdb running MiXCR on the 5' RACE reads. In the table there are roughly 710,000 distinct CDR3 sequences, around 5.7% of which are singletons. Material for sequencing was naive T cells sorted from blood. These receptors were collected from a man between 18 and 35 years old in good health.

Ten or more counts support this clonotype. The rearrangement uses TRBV5-1 and TRBJ1-1, with D tentatively TRBD1 (5 bases). CDR3 length: 15 amino acids. Deletions cut 0 bases from V and 3 bases from J, with 12 bases between. CDR1 is SGHRS, CDR2 YFSETQ, per germline. The CDR3 coding sequence is TGCGCCAGCAGCTTGGCCGGGGGTCTTGACACTGAAGCTTTCTTT. Residues: CASSLAGGLDTEAFF.

This clonotype was detected only a few times. V usage is TRBV27 and J usage is TRBJ2-1, with a tentative D call TRBD2 (5 bases). Germline V gene lookup returns CDR1 MNHEY and CDR2 SMNVEV (reference sequence). V was pared by 7 bases and J by 12 bases, with 16 bases between. The CDR3 totals 12 residues. The CDR3 protein is CASITGGGRQFF. CDR3 bases: TGTGCCAGCATCACGGGTGGTGGGAGGCAGTTCTTC.

This clonotype was recorded at least ten times. The chain joins TRBV20-1 to TRBJ2-5, with D perhaps matching TRBD2 (5 bases). The germline V and J ends were trimmed by 0 bases and 0 bases, with 14 bases remaining between them. The CDR3 has 16 residues. Germline V gene lookup returns CDR1 DFQATT and CDR2 SNEGSKA (reference sequence). The CDR3 DNA sequence: TGCAGTGCTAGAGATCCTGCTAGCAGGTACCAAGAGACCCAGTACTTC. Amino acids: CSARDPASRYQETQYF.

This clonotype was counted many times. J is TRBJ2-5 and V is TRBV24-1, with D perhaps assigned TRBD1 or TRBD2 (6 bases each). The CDR3 covers 15 residues. V lost 5 bases and J 3 bases, leaving 15 bases between the germline ends. CDR1 is KGHDR, CDR2 SFDVKD, per germline. The CDR3 protein is CATSARRGAKETQYF. The CDR3 DNA is TGTGCCACCAGTGCTAGGAGGGGGGCAAAAGAGACCCAGTACTTC.

This chain connects TRBV5-1 to TRBJ1-2; maybe TRBD1 (6 bases). V lost 3 bases and J 0 bases, leaving 12 bases between the germline ends. This CDR3 region has 15 residues. CDR1 is SGHRS and CDR2 is YFSETQ in the germline V gene. In nucleotides, the CDR3 is TGCGCCAGCAGCTCCACCGGGACATCTAACTATGGCTACACCTTC. The encoded protein is CASSSTGTSNYGYTF.

This clonotype was seen many times. This chain's CDR3 is CASSFPQSGRADTQYF. The DNA of the CDR3 is TGTGCCAGCAGCTTCCCTCAAAGCGGGAGGGCAGATACGCAGTATTTT. This sequence joins TRBV5-6 and TRBJ2-3, with 10 bases matching TRBD2. J was trimmed by 4 bases and V by 2 bases; bases with no gene match: 7. The germline V gene encodes CDR1 SGHDT and CDR2 YYEEEE. The CDR3 is made up of 16 amino acids.

The chain uses TRBV11-2 and TRBJ2-6, with D perhaps being TRBD1 or TRBD2 (5 bases each). V was pared by 6 bases and J by 4 bases, with 19 bases between. CDR1 and CDR2 (germline): SGHAT, FQNNGV. CDR3 length: 17 amino acids. This CDR3 is CASRRLSGGSGANVLTF. In nucleotides, the CDR3 is TGTGCCAGCAGGCGTCTCTCTGGGGGTTCAGGGGCCAACGTCCTGACTTTC.

This clonotype was recorded a few times. The V and J genes are TRBV7-9 and TRBJ2-1, with 13 bases matching TRBD2. CDR3 size: 16 residues. Germline values: CDR1 SEHNR, CDR2 FQNEAQ (reference sequence). J was trimmed by 7 bases and V by 6 bases; bases with no gene match: 9. Here the CDR3 reads CASSLGLAGAKNEQFF. In DNA, the CDR3 is TGTGCCAGCAGTCTCGGACTAGCGGGAGCGAAAAATGAGCAGTTCTTC. Based on the CDR3 plus reference TRBV7-9 and TRBJ2-1, the full variable domain is DTGVSQNPRHKITKRGQNVTFRCDPISEHNRLYWYRQTLGQGPEFLTYFQNEAQLEKSRLLSDRFSAERPKGSFSTLEIQRTEQGDSAMYLCASSLGLAGAKNEQFFGPGTRLTVL.

The gene calls are TRBV20-1 and TRBJ1-5, with D possibly matching TRBD1 (6 bases). The CDR3 spans 17 residues. Trimming removed 4 bases at V and 1 base at J, with 20 bases between. Germline-derived CDR1 and CDR2 are DFQATT and SNEGSKA (reference sequence). The CDR3 region is CSATSPSAGVSNQPQHF. CDR3 coding DNA: TGCAGTGCTACCTCCCCCTCGGCAGGGGTAAGCAATCAGCCCCAGCATTTT.

The V gene is TRBV20-1, the J gene TRBJ1-1; D possibly corresponds to TRBD1 (5 bases). The germline V gene encodes CDR1 DFQATT and CDR2 SNEGSKA (reference sequence). V gave up 5 bases and J gave up 6 bases, with 16 bases separating them. This CDR3 has 13 amino acids. CDR3 coding DNA: TGCAGTGCTCCCGGGGACGGGCGACCTGAAGCTTTCTTT. This gives the protein CSAPGDGRPEAFF.

In this sample, this clonotype turned up a few times. The genes are TRBV19 and TRBJ2-7; 7 positions agree with TRBD2. The V and J ends lost 4 bases and 2 bases, in that order; junction bases with no gene match: 5. The CDR3 spans 14 residues. Germline V gene lookup returns CDR1 LNHDA and CDR2 SQIVND (reference sequence). Here the CDR3 DNA reads TGTGCCAGTAGTAGTCGGGCGGGAGCCTACGAGCAGTACGTC. It yields the protein CASSSRAGAYEQYV.

This clonotype has more than one count but fewer than ten. The chain links TRBV28 to TRBJ2-1, with D maybe TRBD2 (5 bases). Germline CDR1 and CDR2: MDHEN and SYDVKM. This CDR3 contains 12 residues. Deletions cut 8 bases from V and 6 bases from J, with 11 bases between. The CDR3 protein is CASAEGINEQFF. The DNA for the CDR3 is TGTGCCAGCGCCGAGGGAATCAATGAGCAGTTCTTC.

The gene calls are TRBV12-3 or TRBV12-4 and TRBJ2-7; a weak D match, TRBD2 (5 bases). The length of the CDR3 is 13 residues. V lost 6 bases to trimming and J lost 0 bases, with 9 bases between them. CDR3 DNA: TGTGCCAGCAGACGGGGTATCTCCTACGAGCAGTACTTC. Translation: CASRRGISYEQYF.

This clonotype was observed many times. J is TRBJ1-1 and V is TRBV10-3; 8 bases fit TRBD1. The V segment lost 10 bases and the J segment 3 bases; nucleotides outside the gene matches: 10. Germline V gene data show CDR1 as ENHRY and CDR2 as SYGVKD. The CDR3 has 14 amino acids. The CDR3 DNA sequence: TGTGCCACCCGAAAACTGACAGGGGACACTGAAGCTTTCTTT. This translates into CATRKLTGDTEAFF.

In this sample, this clonotype turned up many times. J is TRBJ2-7 and V is TRBV10-3, with 11 positions matching TRBD2. V shed 5 bases, J shed 4 bases, and the junction held 4 bases outside the gene matches. CDR1 ENHRY and CDR2 SYGVKD come from the germline V gene. The CDR3 has 14 amino acids. The CDR3 DNA follows: TGTGCCATCAGTTTAGCGGGAGGGGGTTACGAGCAGTACTTC. Its protein is CAISLAGGGYEQYF.

This clonotype was observed many times. The chain couples TRBV20-1 to TRBJ1-3; the match to TRBD1 covers 9 bases. CDR1 DFQATT and CDR2 SNEGSKA come from the germline V gene (reference sequence). There are 15 residues in the CDR3. Trimming at V came to 4 bases and at J to 4 bases, leaving 8 bases not matched to a gene. CDR3 nucleotide sequence: TGCAGTGCTACCACCGGGACAGGGCAAGGAAACACCATATATTTT. It translates to CSATTGTGQGNTIYF.

In its sample, this clonotype was seen many times. This chain links TRBV30 with TRBJ2-2, with unresolved D. V was clipped by 0 bases and J by 5 bases, with 1 base between them. Germline CDR1 is GTSNPN and CDR2 is SVGIG (reference sequence). The CDR3 totals 11 residues. CDR3 amino acids: CAWSVTGELFF. In DNA form, the CDR3 reads TGTGCCTGGAGTGTAACCGGGGAGCTGTTTTTT.

The table lists this clonotype with many counts. V is TRBV5-1 and J is TRBJ2-7; either TRBD1 or TRBD2 may supply D (5 bases each). CDR1 and CDR2 from the germline V gene are SGHRS and YFSETQ. The CDR3 has 15 residues. Trimming took 0 bases from V and 3 from J, leaving 13 bases between them. The CDR3 DNA is TGCGCCAGCAGCTTGGCCGAGGGGACCAGCTACGAGCAGTACTTC. This sequence encodes CASSLAEGTSYEQYF.

This clonotype occurred a few times. The chain has TRBV25-1 and TRBJ2-3; TRBD2 aligns across 10 bases. The germline gives CDR1 MGHDK, CDR2 SYGVNS. CDR3 length: 13 residues. Losses at the gene ends were 8 bases for V and 4 bases for J; bases not matched to a gene: 3. The CDR3 reads CASLAGAADTQYF. The CDR3 coding sequence is TGTGCCAGCCTAGCGGGAGCGGCAGATACGCAGTATTTT.

J is TRBJ1-6 and V is TRBV14, with D hard to call. CDR1 is SGHDN and CDR2 is FVKESK in the germline V gene. The ends were cut back, 0 bases at V and 5 bases at J, with 8 bases in the middle. This CDR3 region has 15 residues. The CDR3 spells CASSQESGNNSPLHF. CDR3 bases: TGTGCCAGCAGCCAAGAGTCGGGAAATAATTCACCCCTCCACTTT. The full variable domain, completed using reference TRBV14 and TRBJ1-6, is EAGVTQFPSHSVIEKGQTVTLRCDPISGHDNLYWYRRVMGKEIKFLLHFVKESKQDESGMPNNRFLAERTGGTYSTLKVQPAELEDSGVYFCASSQESGNNSPLHFGNGTRLTVT.

The chain is built from TRBV3-1 and TRBJ1-3, with 8 nucleotides matching TRBD1. Per the germline V gene, CDR1 is LGHDT and CDR2 is YNNKEL (reference sequence). V dropped 2 bases and J dropped 0; count of bases not matched to a gene: 6. The length of the CDR3 is 17 residues. CDR3 in DNA: TGTGCCAGCAGCCAATACATGACAGGGGTCTCTGGAAACACCATATATTTT. Translated: CASSQYMTGVSGNTIYF. The entire variable domain, with the rest obtained from reference TRBV3-1 and TRBJ1-3, is as follows: DTAVSQTPKYLVTQMGNDKSIKCEQNLGHDTMYWYKQDSKKFLKIMFSYNNKELIINETVPNRFSPKSPDKAHLNLHINSLELGDSAVYFCASSQYMTGVSGNTIYFGEGSWLTVV.

V usage is TRBV4-2 and J usage is TRBJ2-3; D is unclear. Trimming removed 3 bases from V and 6 bases from J, with 7 bases in between. There are 12 residues in the CDR3. In germline, CDR1 is LGHNA, CDR2 YNFKEQ. CDR3: CASSQEVDTQYF. CDR3 DNA sequence: TGTGCCAGCAGCCAGGAAGTGGATACGCAGTATTTT.

There are many counts of this clonotype. This chain joins TRBV6-2 or TRBV6-3 and TRBJ2-1; possible D gene TRBD2, 6 bases. This CDR3 has 15 residues. The V gene lost 5 bases and the J gene lost 7 bases, with 18 bases spanning the gap. Germline CDR1 MNHEY, CDR2 SVGEGT. CDR3 DNA sequence: TGTGCCAGCAGTCCCCCCACTCGGGGGACGAATGAGCAGTTCTTC. Translating gives CASSPPTRGTNEQFF.

V usage is TRBV7-2 and J usage is TRBJ1-5, with D perhaps matching TRBD1 (6 bases). This CDR3 contains 16 residues. V dropped 5 bases and J dropped 0 bases, with 14 bases sitting between them. The germline gives CDR1 SGHTA, CDR2 FQGNSA. In nucleotides, the CDR3 is TGTGCCAGCAGCCATAGTTGGGGGGCTAGCAATCAGCCCCAGCATTTT. It translates to CASSHSWGASNQPQHF.

There are many counts of this clonotype. This chain joins TRBV4-3 and TRBJ2-1; D not certain. This CDR3 is built from 15 residues. Germline lookup yields CDR1 LGHNA and CDR2 YSLEER. V lost 0 bases and J 2 bases, leaving 8 bases between the germline ends. DNA for the CDR3: TGCGCCAGCAGCCAAGATGGCCTAGCCTACAATGAGCAGTTCTTC. This codes for CASSQDGLAYNEQFF.